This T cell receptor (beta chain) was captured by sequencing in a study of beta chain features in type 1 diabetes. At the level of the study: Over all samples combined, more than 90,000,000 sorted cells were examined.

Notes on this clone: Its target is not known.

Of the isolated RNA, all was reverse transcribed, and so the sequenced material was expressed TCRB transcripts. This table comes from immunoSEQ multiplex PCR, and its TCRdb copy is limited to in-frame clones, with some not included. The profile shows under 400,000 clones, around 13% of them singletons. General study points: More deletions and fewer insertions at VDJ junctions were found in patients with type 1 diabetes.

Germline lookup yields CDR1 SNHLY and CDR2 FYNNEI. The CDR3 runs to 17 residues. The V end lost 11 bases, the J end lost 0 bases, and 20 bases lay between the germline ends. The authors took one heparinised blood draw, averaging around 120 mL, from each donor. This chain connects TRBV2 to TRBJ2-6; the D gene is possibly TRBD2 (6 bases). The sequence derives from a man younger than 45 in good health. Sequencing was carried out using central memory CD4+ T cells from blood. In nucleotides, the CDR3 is TGTGCCGGCTCGGGGGTCAGGGCCAGCTCTGGGGCCAACGTCCTGACTTTC. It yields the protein CAGSGVRASSGANVLTF.